Given below is one TCR beta chain in context. Its antigen remains unidentified. Lesional scalp punch biopsies and peripheral blood were collected from alopecia areata patients. The data are from a study of CD8+ T cells in alopecia areata. General study results and limits: Higher clonality than in normal scalp was seen in lesional scalp, especially alopecia totalis/universalis.

CDR1 and CDR2 (germline): GTSNPN, SVGIG (reference sequence). This CDR3 has 13 amino acids. With 0 bases removed from V and 8 bases from J, the gap between germline ends came to 11 bases. RNA extraction and reverse transcription yielded cDNA as sequencing template. Clones were read by immunoSEQ multiplex PCR, and TCRdb kept only the in-frame ones, dropping some. Of about 150,000 clones listed, around 86% were seen once; the top ten hold around 16%. The chain links TRBV30 to TRBJ2-1; a weak D match, TRBD2 (6 bases). The sequence came from a human donor with alopecia areata. Sequenced here: CD8+ T cells sorted from blood, sampled at week 0. CDR3 coding DNA: TGTGCCTGGAGTGTAAGCTGGGGGGATGAGCAGTTCTTC. This gives the protein CAWSVSWGDEQFF.